Listed here is a single T cell receptor (beta chain). This record belongs to a study of CD8 T cells in Susac syndrome. This CDR3 is built from 14 residues. The V end was cut by 7 bases, the J end by 0 bases, with 7 bases between. Germline assignment: CDR1 MDHEN and CDR2 SYDVKM. The authors reverse transcribed roughly 0.5 to 1 ug RNA with random hexamers. TCRdb redid the calling of the immunoSEQ multiplex PCR reads with MiXCR, one entry per CDR3 protein. This sample has some 200,000 distinct CDR3 sequences, with more than 90% found just once. The TCR sequence derives from a human donor with Susac syndrome. Sequenced: CD4+ T cells from PBMCs. The V gene is TRBV28, the J gene TRBJ2-6, with unresolved D. The CDR3 reads CASNTNSGANVLTF. In DNA, the CDR3 is TGTGCCAGCAACACAAACTCTGGGGCCAACGTCCTGACTTTC.